This TCR beta chain was captured in a study of lymphopenia after photon versus proton radiotherapy. Points from the study as a whole: Only patients who died were analyzed for survival; proton advantage is unproven. Larger post-nadir TCR diversity loss correlated inversely with survival in deceased patients. After lymphocyte nadir, photon-treated repertoires showed oligoclonal expansion, especially CD8+ Temra. Under photons, naive T cells and diversity fell while effector/memory populations rose.

This table comes from immunoSEQ multiplex PCR, and its TCRdb copy is limited to in-frame clones, with some not included. The table lists 55,000 to 70,000 clones, approximately 91% of them singletons, with about 3% in the top ten. As to this clone: Its specificity is not known.

This sequence was found in a woman in her 70s with pancreatic cancer. Sequences were derived from peripheral blood, sampled from a patient treated with photon-based radiotherapy.

Written as DNA, the CDR3 is TGTGCCAGCAGCGTAGATCCAGACACCTCCTACAATGAGCAGTTCTTC. Its translation: CASSVDPDTSYNEQFF. The chain uses TRBV9 and TRBJ2-1; D call uncertain. Trimming took off 0 bases at V and 0 bases at J, with 10 bases between the two ends. The CDR3 has 16 residues. Germline V gene sequence: CDR1 SGDLS, CDR2 YYNGEE.